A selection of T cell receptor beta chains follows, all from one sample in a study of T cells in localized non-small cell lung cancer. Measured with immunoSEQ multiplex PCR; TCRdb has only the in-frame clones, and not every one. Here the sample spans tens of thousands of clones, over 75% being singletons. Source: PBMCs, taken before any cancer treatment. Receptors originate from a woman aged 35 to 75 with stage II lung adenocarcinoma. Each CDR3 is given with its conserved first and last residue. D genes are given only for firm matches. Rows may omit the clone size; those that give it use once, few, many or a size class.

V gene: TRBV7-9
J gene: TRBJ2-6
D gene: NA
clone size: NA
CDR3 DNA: TGTGCCAGCAGCTTAGTGGGGCGCGGGGCCAACGTCCTGACTTTC
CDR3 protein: CASSLVGRGANVLTF

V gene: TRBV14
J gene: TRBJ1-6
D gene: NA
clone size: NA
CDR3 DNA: TGTGCCAGCAGCCAAATTAATTCACCCCTCCACTTT
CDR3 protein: CASSQINSPLHF

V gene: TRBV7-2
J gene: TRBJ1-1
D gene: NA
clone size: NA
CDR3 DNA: TGTGCCAGCAGCCCTCGGGGGGGGTGGGGCACTGAAGCTTTCTTT
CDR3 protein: CASSPRGGWGTEAFF

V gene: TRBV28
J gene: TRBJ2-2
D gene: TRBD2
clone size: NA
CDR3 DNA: TGTGCCTCACGCGGGAGCCTAAACACCGGGGAGCTGTTTTTT
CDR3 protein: CASRGSLNTGELFF

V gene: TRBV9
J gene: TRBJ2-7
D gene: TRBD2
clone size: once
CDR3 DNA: TGTGCCAGCAGCTCGTGGACTAGCGGGATCTACGAGCAGTACTTC
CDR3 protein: CASSSWTSGIYEQYF

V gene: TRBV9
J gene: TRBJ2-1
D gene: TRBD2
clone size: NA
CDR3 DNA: TGTGCCAGCAGCGTCGGGACTAGAGGGAATGAGCAGTTCTTC
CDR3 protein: CASSVGTRGNEQFF

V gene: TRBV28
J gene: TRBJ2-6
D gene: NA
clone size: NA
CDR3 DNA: TGTGCCAGCAGTTTCGGGGCCTCTGGGGCCAACGTCCTGACTTTC
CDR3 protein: CASSFGASGANVLTF

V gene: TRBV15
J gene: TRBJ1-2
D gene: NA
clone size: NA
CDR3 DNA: TGTGCCACCAGCCTTCTAGGACTGACCACCGGGGGCTACACCTTC
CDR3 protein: CATSLLGLTTGGYTF

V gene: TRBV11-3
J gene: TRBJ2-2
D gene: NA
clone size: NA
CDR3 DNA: TGTGCCAGCGGGCGACAGGGACTCGCCGGGGAGCTGTTTTTT
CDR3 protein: CASGRQGLAGELFF

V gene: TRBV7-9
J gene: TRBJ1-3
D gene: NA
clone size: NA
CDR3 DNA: TGTGCCAGCAGCTTGGACAGTCCCTCTGGAAACACCATATATTTT
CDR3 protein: CASSLDSPSGNTIYF

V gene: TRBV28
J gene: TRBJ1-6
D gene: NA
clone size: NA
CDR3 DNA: TGTGCCAGCAGCCGGGCCGGCAGCTCCTATAATTCACCCCTCCACTTT
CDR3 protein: CASSRAGSSYNSPLHF